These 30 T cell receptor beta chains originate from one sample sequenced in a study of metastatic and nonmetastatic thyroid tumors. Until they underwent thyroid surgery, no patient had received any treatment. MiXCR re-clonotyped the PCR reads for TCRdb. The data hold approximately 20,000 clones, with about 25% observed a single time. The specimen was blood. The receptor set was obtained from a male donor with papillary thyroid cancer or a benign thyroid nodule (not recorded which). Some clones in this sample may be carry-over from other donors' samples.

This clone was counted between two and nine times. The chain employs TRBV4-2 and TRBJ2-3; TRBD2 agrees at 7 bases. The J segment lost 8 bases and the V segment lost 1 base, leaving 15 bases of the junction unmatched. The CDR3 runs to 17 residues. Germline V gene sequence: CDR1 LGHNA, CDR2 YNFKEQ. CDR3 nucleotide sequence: TGTGCCAGCAGCCAAGGGCGTGGCGGGAGAGAGGAGGGTACGCAGTATTTT. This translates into CASSQGRGGREEGTQYF.

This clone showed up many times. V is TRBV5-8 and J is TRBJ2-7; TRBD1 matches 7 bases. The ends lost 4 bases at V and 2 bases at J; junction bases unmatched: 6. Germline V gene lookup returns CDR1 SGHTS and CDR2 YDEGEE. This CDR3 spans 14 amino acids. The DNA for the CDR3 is TGTGCCAGCAGCGTTAGGGGGCCGACCTACGAGCAGTACTTC. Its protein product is CASSVRGPTYEQYF.

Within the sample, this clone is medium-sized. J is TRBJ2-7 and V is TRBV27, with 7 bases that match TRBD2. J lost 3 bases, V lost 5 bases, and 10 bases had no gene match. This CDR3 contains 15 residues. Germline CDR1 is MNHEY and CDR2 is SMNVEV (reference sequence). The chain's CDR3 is CASSGLGLADYEQYF. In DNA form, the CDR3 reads TGTGCCAGCAGTGGACTGGGGCTAGCGGACTACGAGCAGTACTTC.

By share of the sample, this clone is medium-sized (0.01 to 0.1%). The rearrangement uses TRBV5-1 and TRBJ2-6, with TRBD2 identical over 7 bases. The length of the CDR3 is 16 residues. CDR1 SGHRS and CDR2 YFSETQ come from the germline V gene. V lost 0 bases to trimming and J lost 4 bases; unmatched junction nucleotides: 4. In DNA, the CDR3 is TGCGCCAGCAGCTTGGTAGCGGGTTCAGGGGCCAACGTCCTGACTTTC. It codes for CASSLVAGSGANVLTF.

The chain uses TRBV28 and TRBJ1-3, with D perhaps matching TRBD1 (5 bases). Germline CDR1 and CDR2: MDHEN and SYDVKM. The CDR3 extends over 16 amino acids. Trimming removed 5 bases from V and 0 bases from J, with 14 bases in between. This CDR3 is CASSDGPGGSGNTIYF. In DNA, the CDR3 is TGTGCCAGCAGTGACGGACCGGGGGGCTCTGGAAACACCATATATTTT.

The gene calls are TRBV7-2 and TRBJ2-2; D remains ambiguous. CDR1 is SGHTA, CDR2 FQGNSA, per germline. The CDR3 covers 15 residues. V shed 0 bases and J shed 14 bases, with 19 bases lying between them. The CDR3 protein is CASSLAPFGSGDLFF. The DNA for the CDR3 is TGTGCCAGCAGCTTAGCCCCTTTCGGGTCCGGCGATCTGTTTTTT.

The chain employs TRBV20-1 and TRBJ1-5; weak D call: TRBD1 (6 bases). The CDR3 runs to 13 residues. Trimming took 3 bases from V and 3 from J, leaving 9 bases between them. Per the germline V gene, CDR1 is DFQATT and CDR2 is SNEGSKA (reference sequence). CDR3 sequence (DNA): TGCAGTGCTAGGGACAGACCCAATCAGCCCCAGCATTTT. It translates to CSARDRPNQPQHF.

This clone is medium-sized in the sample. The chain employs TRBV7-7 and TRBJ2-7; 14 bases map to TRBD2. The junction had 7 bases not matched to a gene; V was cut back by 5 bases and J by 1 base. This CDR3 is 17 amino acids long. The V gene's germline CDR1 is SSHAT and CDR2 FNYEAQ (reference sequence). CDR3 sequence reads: CASSRPTSGGASYEQYF. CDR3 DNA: TGTGCCAGCAGCCGCCCGACTAGCGGGGGGGCTTCCTACGAGCAGTACTTC.

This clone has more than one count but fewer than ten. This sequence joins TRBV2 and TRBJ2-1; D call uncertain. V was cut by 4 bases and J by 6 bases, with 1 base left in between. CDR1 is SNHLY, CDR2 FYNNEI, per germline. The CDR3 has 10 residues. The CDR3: CASSVNEQFF. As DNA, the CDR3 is TGTGCCAGCAGTGTCAATGAGCAGTTCTTC.

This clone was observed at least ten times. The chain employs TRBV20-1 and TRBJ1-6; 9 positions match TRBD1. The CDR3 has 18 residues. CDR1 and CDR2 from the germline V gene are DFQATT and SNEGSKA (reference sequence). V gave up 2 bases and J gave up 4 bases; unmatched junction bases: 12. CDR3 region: CSARRVAIGTGYNSPLHF. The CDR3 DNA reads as TGCAGTGCTAGACGGGTAGCCATCGGGACAGGGTATAATTCACCCCTCCACTTT.

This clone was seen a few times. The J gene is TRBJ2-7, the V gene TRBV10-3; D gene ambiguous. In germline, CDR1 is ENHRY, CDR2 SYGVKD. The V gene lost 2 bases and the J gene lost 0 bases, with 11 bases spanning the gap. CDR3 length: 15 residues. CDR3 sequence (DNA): TGTGCCATCAGTGAGCTCCAACCGAACTCCTACGAGCAGTACTTC. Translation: CAISELQPNSYEQYF.

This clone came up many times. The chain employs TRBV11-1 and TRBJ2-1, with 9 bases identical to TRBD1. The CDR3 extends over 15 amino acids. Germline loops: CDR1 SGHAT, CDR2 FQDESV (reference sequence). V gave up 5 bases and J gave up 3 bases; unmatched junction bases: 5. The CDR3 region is CASSKGQGHYNEQFF. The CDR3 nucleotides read TGTGCCAGCAGCAAAGGACAGGGGCACTACAATGAGCAGTTCTTC.

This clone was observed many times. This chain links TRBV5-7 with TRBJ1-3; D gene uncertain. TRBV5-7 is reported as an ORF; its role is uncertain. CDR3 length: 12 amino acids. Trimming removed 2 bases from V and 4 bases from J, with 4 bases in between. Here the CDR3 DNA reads TGTGCCAGCAGCTTTACAGGAAACACCATATATTTT. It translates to CASSFTGNTIYF.

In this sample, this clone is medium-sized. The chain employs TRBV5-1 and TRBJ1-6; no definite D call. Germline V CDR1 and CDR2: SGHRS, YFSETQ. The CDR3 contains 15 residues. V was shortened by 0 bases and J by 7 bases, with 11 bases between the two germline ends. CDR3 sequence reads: CASSLEPATNSPLHF. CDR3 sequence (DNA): TGCGCCAGCAGCTTGGAGCCAGCTACGAATTCACCCCTCCACTTT.

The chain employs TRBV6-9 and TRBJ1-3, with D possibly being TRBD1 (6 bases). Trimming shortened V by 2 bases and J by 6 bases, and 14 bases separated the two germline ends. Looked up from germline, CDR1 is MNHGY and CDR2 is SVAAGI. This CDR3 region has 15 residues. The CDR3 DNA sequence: TGTGCCAGCAGTTATAGAACAGGGACGGTAAACACCATATATTTT. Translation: CASSYRTGTVNTIYF.

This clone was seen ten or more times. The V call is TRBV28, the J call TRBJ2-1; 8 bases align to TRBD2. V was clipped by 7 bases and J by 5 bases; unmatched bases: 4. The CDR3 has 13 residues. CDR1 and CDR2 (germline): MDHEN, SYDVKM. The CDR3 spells CASTPGGNNEQFF. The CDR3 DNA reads TGTGCCAGCACTCCGGGAGGGAACAATGAGCAGTTCTTC.

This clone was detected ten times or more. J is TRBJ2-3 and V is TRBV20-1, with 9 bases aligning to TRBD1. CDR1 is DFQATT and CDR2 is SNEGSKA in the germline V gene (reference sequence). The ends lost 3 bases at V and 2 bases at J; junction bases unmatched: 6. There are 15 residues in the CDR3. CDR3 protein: CSARDRQGVTDTQYF. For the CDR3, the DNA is TGCAGTGCTAGGGACCGACAGGGGGTCACAGATACGCAGTATTTT.

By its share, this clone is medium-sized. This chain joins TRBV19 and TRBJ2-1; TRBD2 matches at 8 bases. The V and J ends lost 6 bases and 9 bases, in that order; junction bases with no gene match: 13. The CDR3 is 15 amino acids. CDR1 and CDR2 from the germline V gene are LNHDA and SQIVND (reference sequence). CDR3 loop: CASRTSGLVGGEQFF. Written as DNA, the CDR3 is TGTGCCAGTAGAACCTCGGGACTAGTAGGAGGTGAGCAGTTCTTC.

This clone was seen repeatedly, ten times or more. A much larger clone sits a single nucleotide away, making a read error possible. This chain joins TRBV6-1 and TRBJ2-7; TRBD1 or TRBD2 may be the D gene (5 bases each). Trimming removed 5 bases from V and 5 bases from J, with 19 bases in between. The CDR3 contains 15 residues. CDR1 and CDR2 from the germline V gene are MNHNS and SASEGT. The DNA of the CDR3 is TGTGCCAGCAGTAGGAACCGGGGCAGGGTCGACGAGCAGTACTTC. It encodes CASSRNRGRVDEQYF.

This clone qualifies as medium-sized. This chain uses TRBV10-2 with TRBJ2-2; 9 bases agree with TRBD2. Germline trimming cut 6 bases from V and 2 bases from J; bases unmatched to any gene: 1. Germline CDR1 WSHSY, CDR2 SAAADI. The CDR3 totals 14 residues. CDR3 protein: CASRTSGNTGELFF. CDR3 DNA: TGCGCCAGCAGGACTAGCGGTAACACCGGGGAGCTGTTTTTT.

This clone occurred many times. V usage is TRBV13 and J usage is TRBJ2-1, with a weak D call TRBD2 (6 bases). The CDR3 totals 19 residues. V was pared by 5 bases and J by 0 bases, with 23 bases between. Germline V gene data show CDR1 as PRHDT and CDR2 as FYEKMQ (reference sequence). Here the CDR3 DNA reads TGTGCCAGCAGCCAAGAAAGTCTTAGGGGACTTACCTCCTACAATGAGCAGTTCTTC. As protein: CASSQESLRGLTSYNEQFF.

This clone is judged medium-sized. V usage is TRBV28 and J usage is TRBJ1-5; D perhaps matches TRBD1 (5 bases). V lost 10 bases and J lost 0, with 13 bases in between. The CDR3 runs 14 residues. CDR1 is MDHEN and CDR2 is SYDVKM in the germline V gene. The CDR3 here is CATQTVNSNQPQHF. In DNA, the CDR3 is TGTGCCACCCAGACAGTTAATAGCAATCAGCCCCAGCATTTT.

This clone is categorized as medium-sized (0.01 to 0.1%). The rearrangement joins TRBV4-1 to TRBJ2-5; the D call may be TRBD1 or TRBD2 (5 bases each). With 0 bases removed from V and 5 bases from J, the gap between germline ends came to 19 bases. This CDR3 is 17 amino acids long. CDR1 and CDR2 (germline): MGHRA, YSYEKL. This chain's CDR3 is CASSQDYLRGVGETQYF. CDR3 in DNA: TGCGCCAGCAGCCAAGATTACCTGAGGGGAGTAGGGGAGACCCAGTACTTC.

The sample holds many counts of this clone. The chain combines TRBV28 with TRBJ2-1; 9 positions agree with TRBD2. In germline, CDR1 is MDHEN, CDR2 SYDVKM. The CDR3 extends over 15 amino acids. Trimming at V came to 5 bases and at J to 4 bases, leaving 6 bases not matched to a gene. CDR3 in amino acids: CASSPGGRDYNEQFF. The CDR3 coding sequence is TGTGCCAGCAGTCCAGGCGGGAGGGATTACAATGAGCAGTTCTTC.

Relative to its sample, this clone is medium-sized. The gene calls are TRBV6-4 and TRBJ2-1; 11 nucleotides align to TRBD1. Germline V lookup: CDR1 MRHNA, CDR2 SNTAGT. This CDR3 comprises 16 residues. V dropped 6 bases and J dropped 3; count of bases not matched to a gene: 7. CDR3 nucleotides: TGTGCCAGCAGCAGTGACGGGACAGGGGGCTACAATGAGCAGTTCTTC. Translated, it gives CASSSDGTGGYNEQFF.

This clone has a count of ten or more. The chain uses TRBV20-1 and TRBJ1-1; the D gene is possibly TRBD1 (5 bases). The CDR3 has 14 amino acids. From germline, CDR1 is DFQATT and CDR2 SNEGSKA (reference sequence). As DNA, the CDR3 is TGCAATGTAGGTGGTTTCATCACAGGAGACCAAGCTTTCTTT. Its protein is CNVGGFITGDQAFF.

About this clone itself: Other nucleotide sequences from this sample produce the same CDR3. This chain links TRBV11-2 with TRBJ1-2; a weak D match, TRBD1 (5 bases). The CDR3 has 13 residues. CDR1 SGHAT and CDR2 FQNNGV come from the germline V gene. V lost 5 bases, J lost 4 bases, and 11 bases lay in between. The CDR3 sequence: CASSLGGGYGYTF. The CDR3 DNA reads TGTGCCAGCAGCCTGGGGGGAGGCTATGGCTACACCTTC.

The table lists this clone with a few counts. The CDR3 loop reads CASSLGDSEQFF. Here the CDR3 DNA reads TGTGCCAGCAGTCTCGGGGACTCCGAGCAGTTCTTC. V and J are TRBV6-2 or TRBV6-3 and TRBJ2-1, with TRBD2 as a possible D gene (6 bases). The CDR3 covers 12 residues. Germline V CDR1 and CDR2: MNHEY, SVGEGT. Trimming shortened V by 5 bases and J by 10 bases, and 12 bases separated the two germline ends.

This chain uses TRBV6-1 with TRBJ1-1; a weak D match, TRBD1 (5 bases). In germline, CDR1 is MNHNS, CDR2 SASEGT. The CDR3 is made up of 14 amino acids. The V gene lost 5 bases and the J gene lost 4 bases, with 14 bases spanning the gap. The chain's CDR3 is CASSTGPVGTEAFF. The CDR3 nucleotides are TGTGCCAGCAGTACGGGGCCAGTAGGCACTGAAGCTTTCTTT.

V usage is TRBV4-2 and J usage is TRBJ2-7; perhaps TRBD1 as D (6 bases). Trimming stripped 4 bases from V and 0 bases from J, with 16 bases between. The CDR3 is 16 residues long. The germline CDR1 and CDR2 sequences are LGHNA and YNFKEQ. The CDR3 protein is CASSRTARGSSYEQYF. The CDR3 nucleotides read TGTGCCAGCAGCCGCACAGCGAGGGGGAGCTCCTACGAGCAGTACTTC.